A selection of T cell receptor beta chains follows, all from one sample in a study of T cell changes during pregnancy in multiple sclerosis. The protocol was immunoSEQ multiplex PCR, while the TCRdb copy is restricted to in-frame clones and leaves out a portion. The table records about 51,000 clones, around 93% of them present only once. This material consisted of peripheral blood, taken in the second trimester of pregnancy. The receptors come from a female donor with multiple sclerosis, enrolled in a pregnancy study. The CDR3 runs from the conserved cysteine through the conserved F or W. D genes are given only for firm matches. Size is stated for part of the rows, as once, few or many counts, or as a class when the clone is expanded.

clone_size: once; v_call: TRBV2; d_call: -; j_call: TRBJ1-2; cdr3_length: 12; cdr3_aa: CASTTEIYGYTF; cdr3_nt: TGTGCCAGCACAACAGAGATTTATGGCTACACCTTC
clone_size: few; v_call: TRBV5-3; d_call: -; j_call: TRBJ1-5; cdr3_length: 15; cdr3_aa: CARSLCQGVFQPQHF; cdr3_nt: TGTGCCAGAAGCTTGTGCCAGGGTGTATTTCAGCCCCAGCATTTT
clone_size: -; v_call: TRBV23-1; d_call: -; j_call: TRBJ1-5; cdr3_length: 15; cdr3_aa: CASSRTGSSNQPQHF; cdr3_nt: TGCGCCAGCAGTCGGACGGGGAGTAGCAATCAGCCCCAGCATTTT
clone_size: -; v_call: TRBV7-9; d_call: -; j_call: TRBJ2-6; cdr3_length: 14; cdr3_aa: CASIPGAGANVLTF; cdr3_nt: TGTGCCAGCATCCCAGGGGCTGGGGCCAACGTCCTGACTTTC
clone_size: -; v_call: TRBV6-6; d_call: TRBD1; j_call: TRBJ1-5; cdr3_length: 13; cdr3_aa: CASRQGPNQPQHF; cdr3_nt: TGTGCCAGCAGACAGGGGCCCAATCAGCCCCAGCATTTT
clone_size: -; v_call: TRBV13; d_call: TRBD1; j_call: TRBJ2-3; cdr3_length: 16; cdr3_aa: CASSPRRASDRDTQYF; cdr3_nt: TGTGCCAGCAGCCCACGTAGGGCCTCGGACAGGGATACGCAGTATTTT
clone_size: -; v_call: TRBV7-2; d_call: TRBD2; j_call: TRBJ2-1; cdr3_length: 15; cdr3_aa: CASSQLAGGFNEQFF; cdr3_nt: TGTGCCAGCAGCCAACTAGCGGGAGGCTTCAATGAGCAGTTCTTC
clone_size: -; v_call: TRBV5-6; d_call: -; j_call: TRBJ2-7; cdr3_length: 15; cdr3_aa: CASSFIVTNSYEQYF; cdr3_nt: TGTGCCAGCAGCTTCATTGTGACAAACTCCTACGAGCAGTACTTC
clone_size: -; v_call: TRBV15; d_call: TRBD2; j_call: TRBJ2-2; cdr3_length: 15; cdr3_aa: CATSPGLTNTGELFF; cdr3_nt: TGTGCCACCAGCCCGGGACTAACGAACACCGGGGAGCTGTTTTTT
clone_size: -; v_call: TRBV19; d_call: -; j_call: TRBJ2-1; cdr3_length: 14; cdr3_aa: CASSPGQSYNEQFF; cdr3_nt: TGTGCCAGTAGTCCAGGGCAATCCTACAATGAGCAGTTCTTC
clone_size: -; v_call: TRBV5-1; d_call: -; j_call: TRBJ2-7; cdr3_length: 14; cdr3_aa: CASSLQRTSYEQYF; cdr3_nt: TGCGCCAGCAGCTTACAGAGGACTTCCTACGAGCAGTACTTC
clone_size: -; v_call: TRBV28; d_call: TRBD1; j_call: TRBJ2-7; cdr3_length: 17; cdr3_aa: CASSFEVGQGNTYEQYF; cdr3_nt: TGTGCCAGCAGTTTTGAGGTTGGACAGGGGAATACGTACGAGCAGTACTTC
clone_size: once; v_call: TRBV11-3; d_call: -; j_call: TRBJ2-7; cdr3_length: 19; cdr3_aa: CASSLAAPNPGKSQYEQYF; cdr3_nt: TGTGCCAGCAGCTTAGCTGCTCCAAACCCCGGGAAAAGCCAATACGAGCAGTACTTC
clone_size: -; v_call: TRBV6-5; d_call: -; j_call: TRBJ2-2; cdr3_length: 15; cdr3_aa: CASSYTGFTTGELFF; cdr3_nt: TGTGCCAGCAGTTATACAGGTTTTACAACCGGGGAGCTGTTTTTT
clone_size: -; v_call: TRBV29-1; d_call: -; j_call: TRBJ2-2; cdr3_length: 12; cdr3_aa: CSVLVYAGELFF; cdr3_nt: TGCAGCGTCCTAGTCTACGCCGGGGAGCTGTTTTTT
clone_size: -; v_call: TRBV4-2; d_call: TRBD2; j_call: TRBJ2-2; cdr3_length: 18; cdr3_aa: CASSPRGLAGEDTGELFF; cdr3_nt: TGTGCCAGCAGCCCCCGGGGGCTAGCGGGAGAGGACACCGGGGAGCTGTTTTTT
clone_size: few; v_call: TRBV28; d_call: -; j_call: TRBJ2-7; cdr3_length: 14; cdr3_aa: CASSLSQGQREQYF; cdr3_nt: TGTGCCAGCAGTTTATCACAGGGCCAGCGGGAGCAGTACTTC
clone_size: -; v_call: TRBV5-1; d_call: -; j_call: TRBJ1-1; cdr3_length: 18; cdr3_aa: CASSPSTGRNIVNTEAFF; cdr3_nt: TGCGCCAGCAGCCCCTCGACCGGCAGGAATATTGTGAACACTGAAGCTTTCTTT
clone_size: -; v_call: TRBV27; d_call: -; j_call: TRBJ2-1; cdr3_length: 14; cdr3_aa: CASSLTAAYNEQFF; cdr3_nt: TGTGCCAGCAGTTTAACAGCCGCATACAATGAGCAGTTCTTC
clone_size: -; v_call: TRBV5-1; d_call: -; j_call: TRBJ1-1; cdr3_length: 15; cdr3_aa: CASSLGWGVITEAFF; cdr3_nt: TGCGCCAGCAGCTTGGGGTGGGGGGTGATCACTGAAGCTTTCTTT
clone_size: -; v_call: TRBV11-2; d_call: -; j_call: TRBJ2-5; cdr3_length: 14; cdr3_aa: CASSIQSPHETQYF; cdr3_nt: TGTGCCAGCAGCATACAGTCTCCACATGAGACCCAGTACTTC
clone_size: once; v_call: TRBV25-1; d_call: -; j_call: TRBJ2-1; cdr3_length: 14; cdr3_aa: CASSETRVGNEQFF; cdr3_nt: TGTGCCAGCAGTGAGACTAGGGTGGGCAATGAGCAGTTCTTC
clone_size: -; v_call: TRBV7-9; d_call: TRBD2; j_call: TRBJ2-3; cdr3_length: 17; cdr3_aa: CASSGTGLAGITDTQYF; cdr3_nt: TGTGCCAGCAGTGGAACGGGACTAGCGGGTATCACAGATACGCAGTATTTT
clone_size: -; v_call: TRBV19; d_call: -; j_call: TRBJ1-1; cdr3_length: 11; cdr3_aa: CASSTQTEAFF; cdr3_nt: TGTGCCAGTAGTACCCAAACTGAAGCTTTCTTT
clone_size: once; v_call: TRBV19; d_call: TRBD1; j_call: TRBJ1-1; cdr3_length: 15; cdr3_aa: CASTGQGAPNTEAFF; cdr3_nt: TGTGCCAGTACGGGACAGGGGGCTCCAAACACTGAAGCTTTCTTT
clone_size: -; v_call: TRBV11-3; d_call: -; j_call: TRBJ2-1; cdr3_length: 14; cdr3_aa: CASSLAEGYNEQFF; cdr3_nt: TGTGCCAGCAGCTTAGCCGAGGGTTACAATGAGCAGTTCTTC